Following are 8 T cell receptor beta chains from one sample sequenced in a study of CD8 T cells in ankylosing spondylitis. Their antigen targets remain unknown. Findings and caveats of the study: There was a TCR beta motif, made of several highly homologous variants, that appeared characteristic of ankylosing spondylitis blood.

TCRdb reanalysed the 5' RACE reads using MiXCR and keeps one entry per CDR3 protein. Among roughly 220,000 distinct CDR3 sequences, around 20% were seen once, and the ten largest hold roughly 46%. The sequenced sample was blood, either unsorted or a sorted T cell fraction (not recorded which). All receptors come from a male donor with ankylosing spondylitis.

The chain recombines TRBV18 with TRBJ2-2; no firm D call. The germline V and J ends were trimmed by 1 base and 1 base, with 10 bases remaining between them. This CDR3 is built from 16 residues. Germline assignment: CDR1 KGHSH and CDR2 LQKENI. Written as DNA, the CDR3 is TGTGCCAGCTCACCACTATGGCCTGGGAACACCGGGGAGCTGTTTTTT. As protein: CASSPLWPGNTGELFF.

This clonotype was detected only a few times. DNA for the CDR3: TGCGCCAGCAGCCATGAATACGGGAACACTGAAGCTTTCTTT. As protein: CASSHEYGNTEAFF. This chain uses TRBV4-1 with TRBJ1-1; no clear D. Germline V gene data show CDR1 as MGHRA and CDR2 as YSYEKL. The CDR3 sequence is 14 residues long. V dropped 3 bases and J dropped 1 base, with 9 bases sitting between them.

V and J are TRBV10-3 and TRBJ2-1; 7 positions agree with TRBD1. The CDR3 runs to 17 residues. After removal of 8 bases from V and 7 bases from J, the junction contained 20 bases not matched to a gene. Germline loops: CDR1 ENHRY, CDR2 SYGVKD. CDR3 coding DNA: TGTGCCATCTCCATAGATGGGGCCTCCCAGGGGGAAAATGAGCAGTTCTTC. As protein: CAISIDGASQGENEQFF.

V and J are TRBV2 and TRBJ2-1, with 9 nucleotides matching TRBD2. J was trimmed by 3 bases and V by 8 bases; bases with no gene match: 8. The CDR3 sequence is 15 residues long. Germline loops: CDR1 SNHLY, CDR2 FYNNEI. DNA for the CDR3: TGTGCCAGCGGGAGCGGACTAGCGAACTACAATGAGCAGTTCTTC. It translates to CASGSGLANYNEQFF.

This chain connects TRBV27 to TRBJ2-7; tentative D call: TRBD2 (6 bases). V shed 2 bases and J shed 3 bases, with 8 bases lying between them. The CDR3 length is 13 residues. Germline CDR1 and CDR2: MNHEY and SMNVEV (reference sequence). The CDR3 loop reads CASSLTGVYEQYF. CDR3 DNA sequence: TGTGCCAGCAGTTTAACGGGAGTCTACGAGCAGTACTTC.

In its sample, this clonotype was seen a few times. The chain uses TRBV12-3 or TRBV12-4 and TRBJ1-5; the D gene is possibly TRBD1 (5 bases). The V end lost 3 bases, the J end lost 0 bases, and 9 bases lay between the germline ends. This CDR3 has 15 amino acids. CDR3 loop: CASSLWGTSNQPQHF. CDR3 coding DNA: TGTGCCAGCAGTTTGTGGGGGACTAGCAATCAGCCCCAGCATTTT.

The sample holds a few counts of this clonotype. The V and J genes are TRBV7-8 and TRBJ2-3; 14 bases align to TRBD2. Germline V CDR1 and CDR2: SGHVS, FQNEAQ. This CDR3 has 19 residues. V shed 1 base and J 3 bases; nucleotides not matched to a gene: 9. CDR3 residues: CASSLETSGRALATDTQYF. The CDR3 DNA reads as TGTGCCAGCAGCTTAGAGACTAGCGGGAGGGCTCTGGCAACAGATACGCAGTATTTT.

This chain connects TRBV28 to TRBJ2-2; 10 positions agree with TRBD2. The CDR3 extends over 16 amino acids. With V trimmed by 3 bases and J by 7 bases, 8 bases remained unmatched. Germline CDR1 is MDHEN and CDR2 is SYDVKM. This chain's CDR3 is CASSLATSGKIGELFF. CDR3 DNA: TGTGCCAGCAGTTTGGCCACTAGCGGGAAGATCGGGGAGCTGTTTTTT.